Described below is a single T cell receptor (beta chain) sequence and its context. The method was immunoSEQ multiplex PCR; TCRdb's version includes in-frame clones alone and lacks a portion of them. The sample carries about 160,000 clones, 85% recorded once. These data originate in a study of blood T cell repertoires in COVID-19. Germline-derived CDR1 and CDR2 are MDHEN and SYDVKM. CDR3 length: 14 residues. Trimming removed 3 bases at V and 0 bases at J, with 9 bases between. J is TRBJ2-7 and V is TRBV28; the D is unclear. This clonotype was sampled from a human donor with acute or convalescent COVID-19. The donor label of this sample is uncertain. Material for sequencing was peripheral blood. The CDR3 nucleotides are TGTGCCAGCAGTTTTAGTCCGAGCTCCTACGAGCAGTACTTC. The encoded protein is CASSFSPSSYEQYF.